This T cell receptor beta chain was captured by sequencing in a study of patients and donors after allogeneic stem cell transplantation. This clonotype was seen only a few times. TCRdb recomputed calls from the RT-PCR reads with MiXCR, one row per CDR3 protein. The data show about a million distinct CDR3 sequences, more than 15% seen once. This CDR3 contains 14 residues. V shed 5 bases, J shed 2 bases, and the junction held 4 bases outside the gene matches. The receptor comes from a human donor who was either an allogeneic HSCT recipient or a stem cell or donor lymphocyte infusion donor (not recorded which). It is not recorded whose cells these are; they may come from a transplant donor. The gene calls are TRBV12-3 or TRBV12-4 and TRBJ1-2; TRBD1 matches 8 bases. Source material: blood, either unsorted or a sorted T cell fraction (not recorded which). The CDR3 region is CASSPGDRNYGYTF. CDR3 bases: TGTGCCAGCAGTCCGGGGGACAGGAACTATGGCTACACCTTC.